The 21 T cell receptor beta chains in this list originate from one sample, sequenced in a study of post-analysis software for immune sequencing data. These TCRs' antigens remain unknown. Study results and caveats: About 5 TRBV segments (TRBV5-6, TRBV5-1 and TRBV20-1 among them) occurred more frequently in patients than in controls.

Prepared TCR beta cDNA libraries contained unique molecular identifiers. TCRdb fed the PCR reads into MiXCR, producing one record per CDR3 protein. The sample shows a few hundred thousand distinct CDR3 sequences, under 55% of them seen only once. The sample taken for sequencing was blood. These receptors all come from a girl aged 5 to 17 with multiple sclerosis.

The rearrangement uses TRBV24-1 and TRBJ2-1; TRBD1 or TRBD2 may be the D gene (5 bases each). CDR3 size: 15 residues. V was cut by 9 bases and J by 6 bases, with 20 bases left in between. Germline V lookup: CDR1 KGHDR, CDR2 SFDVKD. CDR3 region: CATGSRGVYSNEQFF. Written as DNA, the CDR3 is TGTGCCACCGGTAGTCGAGGGGTGTATAGCAATGAGCAGTTCTTC.

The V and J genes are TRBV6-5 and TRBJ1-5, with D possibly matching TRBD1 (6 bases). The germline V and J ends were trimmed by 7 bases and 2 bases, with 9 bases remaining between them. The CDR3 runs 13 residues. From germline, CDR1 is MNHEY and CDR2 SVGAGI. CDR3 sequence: CASKGEGNQPQHF. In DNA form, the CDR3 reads TGTGCCAGCAAGGGGGAGGGCAATCAGCCCCAGCATTTT.

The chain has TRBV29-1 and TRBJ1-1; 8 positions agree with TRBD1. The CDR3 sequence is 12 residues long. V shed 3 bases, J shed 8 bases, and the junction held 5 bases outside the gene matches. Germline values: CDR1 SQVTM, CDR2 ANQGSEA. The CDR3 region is CSVDSGGAEAFF. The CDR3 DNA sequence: TGCAGCGTTGATTCAGGGGGCGCAGAAGCTTTCTTT.

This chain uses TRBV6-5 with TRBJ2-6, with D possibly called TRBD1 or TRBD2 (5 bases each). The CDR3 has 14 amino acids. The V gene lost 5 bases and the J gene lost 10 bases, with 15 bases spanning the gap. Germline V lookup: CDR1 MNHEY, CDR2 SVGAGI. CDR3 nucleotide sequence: TGTGCCAGCAGTAAGACGAGGGGTTCTAACGTCCTGACTTTC. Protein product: CASSKTRGSNVLTF.

The CDR3 protein is CASSYSRGEGKNQPQHF. DNA for the CDR3: TGTGCCAGCAGTTACTCTAGGGGGGAAGGGAAAAATCAGCCCCAGCATTTT. The gene calls are TRBV6-5 and TRBJ1-5; D perhaps matches TRBD1 (6 bases). This CDR3 comprises 17 residues. The germline V gene has CDR1 MNHEY and CDR2 SVGAGI. Trimming pared 0 bases from V and 4 bases from J, leaving 16 bases between.

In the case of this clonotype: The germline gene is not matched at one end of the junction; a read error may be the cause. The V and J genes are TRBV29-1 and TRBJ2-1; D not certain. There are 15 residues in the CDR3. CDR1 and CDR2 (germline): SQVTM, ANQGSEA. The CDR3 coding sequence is TGCAGCATTGAAGATACGGGCGTATCCTACAATGAGCAGTTCTTC. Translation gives CSIEDTGVSYNEQFF.

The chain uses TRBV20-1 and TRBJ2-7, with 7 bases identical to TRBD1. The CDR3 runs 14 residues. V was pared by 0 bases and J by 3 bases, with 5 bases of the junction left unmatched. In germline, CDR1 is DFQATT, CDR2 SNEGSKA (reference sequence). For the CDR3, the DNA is TGCAGTGCTAGAGATCAGAGGACAGGCTACGAGCAGTACTTC. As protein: CSARDQRTGYEQYF.

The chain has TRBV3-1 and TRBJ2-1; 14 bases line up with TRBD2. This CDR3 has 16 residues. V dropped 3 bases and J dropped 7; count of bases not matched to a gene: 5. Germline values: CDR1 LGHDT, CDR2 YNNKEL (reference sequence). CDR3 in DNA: TGTGCCAGCAGCCATTGGACTAGCGGGAGGTCAAATGAGCAGTTCTTC. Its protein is CASSHWTSGRSNEQFF.

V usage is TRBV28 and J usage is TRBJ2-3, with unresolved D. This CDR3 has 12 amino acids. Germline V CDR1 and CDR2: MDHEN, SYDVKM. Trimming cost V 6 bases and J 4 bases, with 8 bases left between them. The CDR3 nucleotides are TGTGCCAGCAGAAAAGAGGCAGATACGCAGTATTTT. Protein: CASRKEADTQYF.

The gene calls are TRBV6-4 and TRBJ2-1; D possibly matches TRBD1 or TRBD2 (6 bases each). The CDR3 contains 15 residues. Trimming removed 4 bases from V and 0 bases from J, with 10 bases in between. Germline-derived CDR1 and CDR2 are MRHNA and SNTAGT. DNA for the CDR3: TGTGCCAGCAGTGGAGGGGGGAACTCCTACAATGAGCAGTTCTTC. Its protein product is CASSGGGNSYNEQFF.

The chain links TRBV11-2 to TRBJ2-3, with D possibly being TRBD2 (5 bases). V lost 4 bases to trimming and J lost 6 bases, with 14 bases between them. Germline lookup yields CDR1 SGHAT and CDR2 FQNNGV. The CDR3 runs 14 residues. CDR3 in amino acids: CASSSADAVDTQYF. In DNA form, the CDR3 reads TGTGCCAGCAGCTCAGCGGACGCGGTGGATACGCAGTATTTT.

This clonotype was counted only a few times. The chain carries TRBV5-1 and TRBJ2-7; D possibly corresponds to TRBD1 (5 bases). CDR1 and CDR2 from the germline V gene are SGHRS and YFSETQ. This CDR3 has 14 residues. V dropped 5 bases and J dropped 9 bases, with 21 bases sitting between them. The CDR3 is CASRPSADKVGQYF. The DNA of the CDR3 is TGCGCCAGCAGACCCTCGGCGGACAAAGTGGGGCAGTACTTC.

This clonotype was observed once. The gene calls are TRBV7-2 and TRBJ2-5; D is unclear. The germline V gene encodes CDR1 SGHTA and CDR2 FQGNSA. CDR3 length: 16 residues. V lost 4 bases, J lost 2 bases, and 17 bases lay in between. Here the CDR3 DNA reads TGTGCCAGCAGCTCCATGACCAACAACCTGCAAGAGACCCAGTACTTC. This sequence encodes CASSSMTNNLQETQYF.

CDR3 amino acids: CASSSLGGSDTQYF. The DNA for the CDR3 is TGTGCCAGCAGCTCCCTCGGCGGGTCAGATACGCAGTATTTT. The gene calls are TRBV7-2 and TRBJ2-3, with D perhaps TRBD2 (5 bases). The germline V gene encodes CDR1 SGHTA and CDR2 FQGNSA. The CDR3 sequence is 14 residues long. V was clipped by 4 bases and J by 4 bases, with 12 bases between them.

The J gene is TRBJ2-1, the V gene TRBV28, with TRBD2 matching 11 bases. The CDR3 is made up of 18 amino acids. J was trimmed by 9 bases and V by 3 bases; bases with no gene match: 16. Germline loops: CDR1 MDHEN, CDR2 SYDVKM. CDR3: CASSFRSVAGGYRIEQFF. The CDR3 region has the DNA TGTGCCAGCAGTTTCCGTTCGGTAGCGGGAGGGTATCGTATTGAGCAGTTCTTC.

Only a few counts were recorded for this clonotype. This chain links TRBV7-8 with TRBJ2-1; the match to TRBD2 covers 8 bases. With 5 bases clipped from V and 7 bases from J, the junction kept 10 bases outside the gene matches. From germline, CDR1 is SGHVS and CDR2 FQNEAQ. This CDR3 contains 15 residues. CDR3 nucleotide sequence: TGTGCCAGCAGCGGCAGCAGCGGGAGTAGTAATGAGCAGTTCTTC. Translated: CASSGSSGSSNEQFF.

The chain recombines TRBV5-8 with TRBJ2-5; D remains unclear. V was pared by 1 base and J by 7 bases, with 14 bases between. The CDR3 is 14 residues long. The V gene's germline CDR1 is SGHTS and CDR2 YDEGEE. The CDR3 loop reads CASSLSNPSGTQYF. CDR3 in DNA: TGTGCCAGCAGCTTGTCCAACCCCAGTGGGACCCAGTACTTC.

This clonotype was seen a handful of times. This CDR3 reads CASTLAGQKYQETQYF. In nucleotides, the CDR3 is TGTGCCAGCACCCTGGCGGGACAAAAGTACCAAGAGACCCAGTACTTC. The genes are TRBV12-3 or TRBV12-4 and TRBJ2-5; D could derive from TRBD1 or TRBD2 (6 bases each). CDR3 length equals 16 residues. V lost 7 bases and J lost 0, with 18 bases in between.

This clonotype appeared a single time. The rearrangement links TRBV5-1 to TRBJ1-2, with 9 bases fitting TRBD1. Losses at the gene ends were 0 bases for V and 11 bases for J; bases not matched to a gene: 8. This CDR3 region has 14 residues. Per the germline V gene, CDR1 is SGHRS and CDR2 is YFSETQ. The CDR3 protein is CASSLAGQGIGYTF. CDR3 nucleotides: TGCGCCAGCAGCTTGGCCGGACAGGGGATTGGTTACACCTTC.

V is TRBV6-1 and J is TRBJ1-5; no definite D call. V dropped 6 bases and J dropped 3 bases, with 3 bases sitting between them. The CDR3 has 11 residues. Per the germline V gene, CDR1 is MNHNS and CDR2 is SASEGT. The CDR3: CASRTNQPQHF. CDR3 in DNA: TGTGCCAGCAGGACCAATCAGCCCCAGCATTTT.

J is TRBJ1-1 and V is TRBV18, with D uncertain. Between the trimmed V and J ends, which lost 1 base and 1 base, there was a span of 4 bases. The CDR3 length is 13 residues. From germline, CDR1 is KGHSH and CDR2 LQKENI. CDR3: CASSPRPNTEAFF. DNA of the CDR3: TGTGCCAGCTCACCACGGCCGAACACTGAAGCTTTCTTT.